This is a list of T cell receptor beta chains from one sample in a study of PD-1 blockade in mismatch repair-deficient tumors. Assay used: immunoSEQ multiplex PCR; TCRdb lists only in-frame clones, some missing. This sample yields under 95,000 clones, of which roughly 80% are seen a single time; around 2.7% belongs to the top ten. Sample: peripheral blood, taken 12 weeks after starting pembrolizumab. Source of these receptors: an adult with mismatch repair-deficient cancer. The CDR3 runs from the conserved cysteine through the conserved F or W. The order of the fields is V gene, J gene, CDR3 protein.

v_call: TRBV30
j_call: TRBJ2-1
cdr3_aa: CAWSVRDRNNEQFF

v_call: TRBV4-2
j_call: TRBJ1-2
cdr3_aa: CASSPEGGGGFGYTF

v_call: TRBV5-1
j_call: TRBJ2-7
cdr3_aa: CASRRAEGSYEQYF

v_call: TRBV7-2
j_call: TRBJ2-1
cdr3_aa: CASSLSPAGGTFYNEQFF

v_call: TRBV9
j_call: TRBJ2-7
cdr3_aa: CASSVGWGPTYEQYF

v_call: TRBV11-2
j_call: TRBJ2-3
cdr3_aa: CASSPSGGSTDTQYF

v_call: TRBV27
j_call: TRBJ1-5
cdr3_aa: CASRTENQPQHF

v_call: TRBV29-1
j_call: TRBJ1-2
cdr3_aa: CSVEDPDRGGGYGYTF

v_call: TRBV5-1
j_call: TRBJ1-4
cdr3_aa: CASSLDGTQNEKLFF

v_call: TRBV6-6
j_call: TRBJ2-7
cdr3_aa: CASSYGLATYEQYF

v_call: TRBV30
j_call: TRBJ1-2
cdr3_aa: CAWSVRTGNYGYTF

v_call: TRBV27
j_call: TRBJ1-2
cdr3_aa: CASRLRSGGTYGYTF

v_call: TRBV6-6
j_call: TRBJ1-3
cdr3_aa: CASSGGGNTIYF

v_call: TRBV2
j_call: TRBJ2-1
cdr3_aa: CASSDVEGEYYNEQFF

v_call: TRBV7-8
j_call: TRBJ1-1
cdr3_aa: CASSLTGYHEAFF

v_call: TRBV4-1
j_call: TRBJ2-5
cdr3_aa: CASSQDLLAGGGETQYF

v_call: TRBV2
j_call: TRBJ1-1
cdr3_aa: CASAALQGYTEAFF

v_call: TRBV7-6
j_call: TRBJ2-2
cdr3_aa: CASSWLTGGTGELFF

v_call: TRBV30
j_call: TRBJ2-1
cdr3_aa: CAWSGATSGPYNEQFF

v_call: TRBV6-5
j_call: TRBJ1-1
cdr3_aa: CASSGQAQVAFF

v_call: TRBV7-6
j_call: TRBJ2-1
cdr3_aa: CASSLTGLAGAYNEQFF

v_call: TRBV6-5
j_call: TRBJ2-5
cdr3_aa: CASRTGTSVETQYF

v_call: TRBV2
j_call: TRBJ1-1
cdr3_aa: CASSDISLGLNTEAFF

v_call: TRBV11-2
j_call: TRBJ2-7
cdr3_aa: CASSFGLSGAYEQYF

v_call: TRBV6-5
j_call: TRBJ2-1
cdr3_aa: CASKSDPGVNEQFF

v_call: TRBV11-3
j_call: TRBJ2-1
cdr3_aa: CASSLEGDLYNEQFF

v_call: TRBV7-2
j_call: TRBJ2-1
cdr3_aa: CASSRSGTYNEQFF

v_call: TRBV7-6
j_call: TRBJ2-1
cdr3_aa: CASSLRGRSEQFF

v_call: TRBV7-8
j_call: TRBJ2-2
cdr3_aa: CASSPGAGYRTGELFF

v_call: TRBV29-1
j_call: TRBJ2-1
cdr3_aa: CSVEGTSGNNEQFF

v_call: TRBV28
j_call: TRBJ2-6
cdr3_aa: CAVGNRGPGANVLTF

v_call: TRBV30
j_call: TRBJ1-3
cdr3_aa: CAWSNSGNTIYF

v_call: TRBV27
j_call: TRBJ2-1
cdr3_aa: CASSFRYLGLNEQFF

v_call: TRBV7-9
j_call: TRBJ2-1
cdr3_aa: CASSLAPTTGSSYNEQFF

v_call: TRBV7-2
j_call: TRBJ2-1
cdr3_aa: CASSPGLAGIRNVNEQFF

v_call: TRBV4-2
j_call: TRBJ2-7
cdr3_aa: CASSQERGYEQYF

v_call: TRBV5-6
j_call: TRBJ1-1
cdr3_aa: CASSKGGGRTEAFF

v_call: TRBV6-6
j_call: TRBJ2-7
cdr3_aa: CASSKGLVLGEQYF

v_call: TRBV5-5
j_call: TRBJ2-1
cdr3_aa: CASSLGAGAYNEQFF

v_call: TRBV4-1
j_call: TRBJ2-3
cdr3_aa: CASSQRGLAGNTDTQYF

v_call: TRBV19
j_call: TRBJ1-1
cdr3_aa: CASILGQGAIGTEAFF

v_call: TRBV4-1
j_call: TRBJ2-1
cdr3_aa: CASSQPGNKMDNEQFF

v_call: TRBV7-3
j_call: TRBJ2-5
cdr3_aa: CASSLYGGSGTQYF

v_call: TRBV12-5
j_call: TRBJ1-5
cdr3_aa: CASGSPNQPQHF

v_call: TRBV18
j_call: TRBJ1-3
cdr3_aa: CASSRGPGSSGNTIYF

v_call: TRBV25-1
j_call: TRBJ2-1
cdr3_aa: CASSAGTSTYNEQFF

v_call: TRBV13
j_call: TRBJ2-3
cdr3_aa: CASSSPTDTQYF

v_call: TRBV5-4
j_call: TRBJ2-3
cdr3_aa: CASSLVGALGTQYF